A single sample gave rise to the 18 T cell receptor beta chains below, sequenced in a study of cytomegalovirus exposure and HLA in healthy donors. The PCR contained 60 Vbeta and 13 Jbeta primers. Produced via immunoSEQ multiplex PCR; TCRdb's table is partial and in-frame only. Of 150,000 to 200,000 clones listed, around four fifths are singletons. Sequenced input: PBMCs. The receptors were gathered from a man aged 18 to 35 in good health and CMV-seropositive.

This clone was detected once. This sequence joins TRBV18 and TRBJ2-3; TRBD1 matches at 9 bases. CDR1 KGHSH and CDR2 LQKENI come from the germline V gene. Trimming cost V 0 bases and J 6 bases; bases outside gene matches: 4. The CDR3 is 15 amino acids. The CDR3: CASSPPKQGADTQYF. The CDR3 DNA reads as TGTGCCAGCTCACCACCCAAACAGGGGGCTGATACGCAGTATTTT.

This rearrangement joins TRBV5-6 to TRBJ1-2; D not resolved. The V end lost 4 bases, the J end lost 4 bases, and 11 bases lay between the germline ends. CDR1 and CDR2 (germline): SGHDT, YYEEEE. This CDR3 is built from 13 residues. CDR3: CASSPGSTYGYTF. The CDR3 DNA follows: TGTGCCAGCAGCCCGGGATCTACCTATGGCTACACCTTC.

V gene TRBV7-8 combines with J gene TRBJ1-2; D not resolved. V was clipped by 6 bases and J by 4 bases, with 9 bases between them. CDR3 size: 12 residues. Germline CDR1 reads SGHVS; CDR2 reads FQNEAQ. CDR3 nucleotides: TGTGCCAGCAGTCCTATTCGCTATGGCTACACCTTC. Translation: CASSPIRYGYTF. Full variable domain (remainder filled in from reference TRBV7-8 and TRBJ1-2): GAGVSQSPRYKVAKRGQDVALRCDPISGHVSLFWYQQALGQGPEFLTYFQNEAQLDKSGLPSDRFFAERPEGSVSTLKIQRTQQEDSAVYLCASSPIRYGYTFGSGTRLTVV.

The chain links TRBV7-8 to TRBJ2-7, with D perhaps matching TRBD2 (6 bases). CDR3 length: 14 residues. Germline assignment: CDR1 SGHVS and CDR2 FQNEAQ. The V end was cut by 4 bases, the J end by 2 bases, with 12 bases between. DNA for the CDR3: TGTGCCAGCAGCTCGTCGGGGGTGACCTACGAGCAGTACTTC. It specifies CASSSSGVTYEQYF.

The chain links TRBV2 to TRBJ1-2; 11 nucleotides agree with TRBD1. The CDR3 totals 16 residues. V gave up 2 bases and J gave up 2 bases; unmatched junction bases: 4. Germline CDR1 reads SNHLY; CDR2 reads FYNNEI. The CDR3 nucleotides are TGTGCCAGCAGTGAAAGGGGACAGGGGGTGAACTATGGCTACACCTTC. Translated: CASSERGQGVNYGYTF.

V usage is TRBV25-1 and J usage is TRBJ1-1; D possibly corresponds to TRBD1 (5 bases). The germline CDR1 and CDR2 sequences are MGHDK and SYGVNS. There are 16 residues in the CDR3. Trimming left V 6 bases short and J 5 bases short, with 22 bases between. CDR3 coding DNA: TGTGCCAGCAGCGGGTCCAAGTTCAGGGAGGTTACTGAAGCTTTCTTT. Amino acids: CASSGSKFREVTEAFF.

Comment on this clone: The conserved phenylalanine or tryptophan is not found at the CDR3 terminus, so this likely reflects a read error. The V and J genes are TRBV10-3 and TRBJ2-7, with D maybe TRBD2 (6 bases). The V gene lost 8 bases and the J gene lost 6 bases, with 11 bases spanning the gap. The CDR3 runs to 11 residues. Looked up from germline, CDR1 is ENHRY and CDR2 is SYGVKD. The chain's CDR3 is CAIWRDGEQYL. The CDR3 bases are TGTGCCATCTGGAGGGACGGCGAGCAGTACCTC.

The V gene is TRBV19, the J gene TRBJ1-2; 7 bases align to TRBD1. Germline V gene data show CDR1 as LNHDA and CDR2 as SQIVND (reference sequence). This CDR3 contains 16 residues. Trimming cost V 5 bases and J 4 bases; bases outside gene matches: 13. The CDR3 loop reads CASSPFQGGTAYGYTF. The CDR3 bases are TGTGCCAGTAGTCCGTTCCAGGGGGGCACTGCCTATGGCTACACCTTC.

The chain links TRBV9 to TRBJ2-1; 9 bases align to TRBD2. The CDR3 covers 15 residues. The germline CDR1 and CDR2 sequences are SGDLS and YYNGEE. J lost 6 bases, V lost 1 base, and 5 bases had no gene match. The CDR3 is CASSVSGGRVNEQFF. As DNA, the CDR3 is TGTGCCAGCAGCGTAAGTGGCGGGAGGGTCAATGAGCAGTTCTTC. Together with reference TRBV9 and TRBJ2-1, the CDR3 gives the full variable domain: DSGVTQTPKHLITATGQRVTLRCSPRSGDLSVYWYQQSLDQGLQFLIQYYNGEERAKGNILERFSAQQFPDLHSELNLSSLELGDSALYFCASSVSGGRVNEQFFGPGTRLTVL.

The gene calls are TRBV2 and TRBJ2-7; the match to TRBD2 covers 8 bases. Germline CDR1 reads SNHLY; CDR2 reads FYNNEI. J gave up 5 bases and V 6 bases, and 18 bases lay outside the gene matches. The length of the CDR3 is 17 residues. CDR3 sequence reads: CASRRGLVGGQFHEQYF. The CDR3 DNA reads TGTGCCAGCAGGAGGGGACTAGTGGGGGGGCAGTTCCACGAGCAGTACTTC. The variable domain in full, with the rest retrieved from reference TRBV2 and TRBJ2-7, is EPEVTQTPSHQVTQMGQEVILRCVPISNHLYFYWYRQILGQKVEFLVSFYNNEISEKSEIFDDQFSVERPDGSNFTLKIRSTKLEDSAMYFCASRRGLVGGQFHEQYFGPGTRLTVT.

This clone was counted many times. Different DNA sequences within this sample yield the same CDR3. The V gene is TRBV25-1, the J gene TRBJ2-7; a weak D match, TRBD2 (6 bases). The CDR3 spans 13 residues. CDR1 MGHDK and CDR2 SYGVNS come from the germline V gene. V lost 4 bases to trimming and J lost 5 bases, with 12 bases between them. For the CDR3, the DNA is TGTGCCAGCAGTGTCGGAGGGGAAGACGAGCAGTACTTC. This codes for CASSVGGEDEQYF.

The V call is TRBV29-1, the J call TRBJ2-1; TRBD1 might be the D (6 bases). The CDR3 is 13 residues long. Germline V lookup: CDR1 SQVTM, CDR2 ANQGSEA. The germline V and J ends were trimmed by 3 bases and 1 base, with 7 bases remaining between them. CDR3 nucleotide sequence: TGCAGCGTTGAGACAGGATCCTACAATGAGCAGTTCTTC. This encodes CSVETGSYNEQFF.

This clone was counted a few times. CDR3 sequence: CASSDWTSVASGANVLTF. The CDR3 DNA reads as TGTGCCAGCAGCGACTGGACTAGCGTGGCCTCTGGGGCCAACGTCCTGACTTTC. This chain links TRBV13 with TRBJ2-6, with TRBD2 identical over 9 bases. CDR3 length: 18 residues. Per germline, CDR1 PRHDT and CDR2 FYEKMQ (reference sequence). V shed 5 bases, J shed 0 bases, and the junction held 8 bases outside the gene matches.

In DNA form, the CDR3 reads TGTGCCAGCAGGGGCTACTTTGAAGCTTTCTTT. Residues: CASRGYFEAFF. V is TRBV6-5 and J is TRBJ1-1; no definite D call. V was shortened by 6 bases and J by 7 bases, with 9 bases between the two germline ends. Per germline, CDR1 MNHEY and CDR2 SVGAGI. The CDR3 consists of 11 residues.

The chain combines TRBV5-1 with TRBJ2-7; tentatively, D is TRBD1 (6 bases). CDR1 is SGHRS and CDR2 is YFSETQ in the germline V gene. The CDR3 runs 13 residues. The V and J ends lost 4 bases and 4 bases respectively, with 12 bases between them. This CDR3 is CASSPQTGYEQYF. CDR3 DNA: TGCGCCAGCAGCCCTCAAACAGGGTACGAGCAGTACTTC. Based on the CDR3 plus reference TRBV5-1 and TRBJ2-7, the full variable domain is KAGVTQTPRYLIKTRGQQVTLSCSPISGHRSVSWYQQTPGQGLQFLFEYFSETQRNKGNFPGRFSGRQFSNSRSEMNVSTLELGDSALYLCASSPQTGYEQYFGPGTRLTVT.

A word on this clone: It is likely a read error, because the conserved phenylalanine at the end of the CDR3 is missing. The chain recombines TRBV28 with TRBJ1-6, with TRBD1 matching over 9 bases. This CDR3 is 15 amino acids long. Germline values: CDR1 MDHEN, CDR2 SYDVKM. Trimming took 5 bases from V and 3 from J; bases not matched to a gene: 2. The CDR3 DNA follows: TGTGCCAGCAGTACAGGGGGCCTCTATAATTCACCCCTCCACCTT. Its translation: CASSTGGLYNSPLHL.

The V and J genes are TRBV28 and TRBJ2-7, with 8 bases identical to TRBD1. CDR3 size: 15 residues. Germline V gene sequence: CDR1 MDHEN, CDR2 SYDVKM. J was trimmed by 2 bases and V by 3 bases; bases with no gene match: 6. The CDR3 DNA is TGTGCCAGCAGTTTTCCGACAGGGGCGGCCTACGAGCAGTACTTC. It specifies CASSFPTGAAYEQYF.

The chain employs TRBV25-1 and TRBJ1-3; D gene unclear. The CDR3 is 14 amino acids. The ends were cut back, 0 bases at V and 7 bases at J, with 10 bases in the middle. From germline, CDR1 is MGHDK and CDR2 SYGVNS. The CDR3 sequence: CASSEYQDRNTIYF. Here the CDR3 DNA reads TGTGCCAGCAGTGAATATCAGGATCGGAACACCATATATTTT. The whole variable domain, remainder taken from reference TRBV25-1 and TRBJ1-3, is EADIYQTPRYLVIGTGKKITLECSQTMGHDKMYWYQQDPGMELHLIHYSYGVNSTEKGDLSSESTVSRIRTEHFPLTLESARPSHTSQYLCASSEYQDRNTIYFGEGSWLTVV.